The 16 T cell receptor beta chains below come from one sample, sequenced in a study of cytomegalovirus exposure and HLA in healthy donors. The PCR was carried out with 60 Vbeta primers and 13 Jbeta primers. Generated by immunoSEQ multiplex PCR, the TCRdb table keeps only in-frame clones and is missing some. The sample table sets out 200,000 to 250,000 clones. The specimen was PBMCs. The receptors stem from a woman younger than 45 in good health and CMV-seropositive.

Of note for this clone: Other nucleotide sequences in the sample specify the same CDR3. The V gene is TRBV5-4, the J gene TRBJ2-5, with 8 nucleotides matching TRBD1. The CDR3 loop spans 15 amino acids. The germline gives CDR1 SGHNT, CDR2 YYREEE (reference sequence). V lost 6 bases, J lost 4 bases, and 11 bases stayed unmatched. The CDR3 is CASTTQGGSRETQYF. CDR3 sequence (DNA): TGTGCCAGCACTACACAGGGGGGATCGAGAGAGACCCAGTACTTC.

J is TRBJ2-2 and V is TRBV7-2; 8 bases map to TRBD2. The CDR3 is made up of 17 amino acids. Germline assignment: CDR1 SGHTA and CDR2 FQGNSA. V was pared by 6 bases and J by 6 bases, with 15 bases of the junction left unmatched. DNA of the CDR3: TGTGCCAGCAGTCTCCTTGCGGGGGGCCGAAGGCCCGGGGAGCTGTTTTTT. Translation gives CASSLLAGGRRPGELFF.

The chain combines TRBV6-5 with TRBJ2-7, with 7 nucleotides matching TRBD1. The CDR3 extends over 16 amino acids. The germline V gene has CDR1 MNHEY and CDR2 SVGAGI. Trimming cost V 4 bases and J 1 base; bases outside gene matches: 10. The CDR3 sequence: CASSFRDRAPSYEQYF. CDR3 bases: TGTGCCAGCAGTTTCCGAGACAGGGCTCCTTCCTACGAGCAGTACTTC.

The V and J genes are TRBV7-6 and TRBJ2-7, with 9 bases matching TRBD2. J lost 5 bases, V lost 0 bases, and 8 bases had no gene match. The CDR3 length is 16 residues. Germline loops: CDR1 SGHVS, CDR2 FNYEAQ. CDR3 region: CASSLAGSGRLDEQYF. CDR3 sequence (DNA): TGTGCCAGCAGCTTAGCGGGTAGCGGGAGACTCGACGAGCAGTACTTC.

This chain links TRBV5-8 with TRBJ1-3; D is perhaps TRBD1 (5 bases). V was trimmed by 2 bases and J by 2 bases, leaving 5 bases between them. This CDR3 is built from 13 residues. Germline V gene sequence: CDR1 SGHTS, CDR2 YDEGEE. The CDR3 DNA is TGTGCCAGCAGCTTCAGGGCTGGAAACACCATATATTTT. Residues: CASSFRAGNTIYF.

The chain employs TRBV7-6 and TRBJ2-3; 10 bases are a match to TRBD2. Germline-derived CDR1 and CDR2 are SGHVS and FNYEAQ. This CDR3 spans 17 amino acids. J was trimmed by 7 bases and V by 4 bases; bases with no gene match: 14. In DNA form, the CDR3 reads TGTGCCAGCAGCTCCCTCCAGAAGCGGGGGGGCCTTCATACGCAGTATTTT. It translates to CASSSLQKRGGLHTQYF.

This chain connects TRBV2 to TRBJ1-5; TRBD1 might be the D (5 bases). The germline V and J ends were trimmed by 5 bases and 9 bases, with 17 bases remaining between them. The V gene's germline CDR1 is SNHLY and CDR2 FYNNEI. The CDR3 spans 14 residues. The CDR3 DNA follows: TGTGCCAGCAGTTTAATCGGGGGTGGGGGGCCCCAGCATTTT. Translation: CASSLIGGGGPQHF.

CDR3 sequence: CASSLGTVHTEAFF. The CDR3 nucleotides read TGTGCCAGCAGCTTAGGGACAGTCCACACTGAAGCTTTCTTT. The J gene is TRBJ1-1, the V gene TRBV7-2; D is perhaps TRBD1 (6 bases). CDR3 length: 14 amino acids. The V end was cut by 1 base, the J end by 3 bases, with 9 bases between. The V gene's germline CDR1 is SGHTA and CDR2 FQGNSA.

The chain uses TRBV6-5 and TRBJ1-2; possibly TRBD1 for D (5 bases). Trimming pared 6 bases from V and 0 bases from J, leaving 11 bases between. Germline V gene data show CDR1 as MNHEY and CDR2 as SVGAGI. The CDR3 spans 14 residues. CDR3 DNA: TGTGCCAGCAGACCGACAGTCTCTAACTATGGCTACACCTTC. Translated, it gives CASRPTVSNYGYTF.

The CDR3 reads CASSSGQGGNTIYF. CDR3 DNA: TGCGCCAGCAGCTCCGGACAGGGGGGAAACACCATATATTTT. This chain connects TRBV5-1 to TRBJ1-3; 9 bases are a match to TRBD1. V trimming: 3 bases; J trimming: 4 bases; junction bases outside the gene matches: 2. Germline assignment: CDR1 SGHRS and CDR2 YFSETQ. This CDR3 comprises 14 residues.

The chain joins TRBV5-8 to TRBJ2-1; TRBD2 agrees at 8 bases. CDR1 is SGHTS, CDR2 YDEGEE, per germline. The CDR3 runs to 15 residues. Losses at the gene ends were 0 bases for V and 7 bases for J; bases not matched to a gene: 6. CDR3 DNA sequence: TGTGCCAGCAGCTTGGTACAGCGGGAGAAGAATGAGCAGTTCTTC. Translating it yields CASSLVQREKNEQFF. The complete variable domain, with remaining parts taken from reference TRBV5-8 and TRBJ2-1, reads EAGVTQSPTHLIKTRGQQATLRCSPISGHTSVYWYQQALGLGLQFLLWYDEGEERNRGNFPPRFSGRQFPNYSSELNVNALELEDSALYLCASSLVQREKNEQFFGPGTRLTVL.

The rearrangement links TRBV7-8 to TRBJ2-2; 9 bases line up with TRBD1. Per germline, CDR1 SGHVS and CDR2 FQNEAQ. Losses at the gene ends were 4 bases for V and 3 bases for J; bases not matched to a gene: 3. CDR3 length equals 15 residues. This chain's CDR3 is CASSSTGGYTGELFF. CDR3 nucleotide sequence: TGTGCCAGCAGCTCCACAGGGGGCTACACCGGGGAGCTGTTTTTT.

The chain has TRBV5-6 and TRBJ1-5; 8 positions agree with TRBD1. With V trimmed by 4 bases and J by 2 bases, 8 bases remained unmatched. CDR1 is SGHDT and CDR2 is YYEEEE in the germline V gene. The CDR3 is 16 residues long. CDR3 protein: CASSPTGGRGNQPQHF. CDR3 DNA: TGTGCCAGCAGCCCTACAGGGGGTCGGGGCAATCAGCCCCAGCATTTT.

V usage is TRBV4-3 and J usage is TRBJ1-4, with D hard to call. This CDR3 region has 14 residues. V lost 0 bases to trimming and J lost 10 bases, with 12 bases between them. CDR1 is LGHNA, CDR2 YSLEER, per germline. The DNA of the CDR3 is TGCGCCAGCAGCCAAGAGAGGGCTGTTGGAAAACTGTTTTTT. Protein sequence: CASSQERAVGKLFF.

The CDR3 spells CASSLDRQGRTEAFF. The CDR3 DNA sequence: TGTGCCAGCAGCTTAGATAGGCAGGGGCGGACTGAAGCTTTCTTT. The rearrangement links TRBV7-9 to TRBJ1-1; possibly TRBD1 for D (6 bases). The CDR3 loop spans 15 amino acids. Germline CDR1 SEHNR, CDR2 FQNEAQ (reference sequence). V was clipped by 1 base and J by 5 bases, with 14 bases between them.

The chain recombines TRBV5-6 with TRBJ1-2; D is unclear. CDR1 is SGHDT, CDR2 YYEEEE, per germline. Trimming left V 6 bases short and J 3 bases short, with 12 bases between. CDR3 length equals 13 residues. This CDR3 reads CASTRGVDYGYTF. As DNA, the CDR3 is TGTGCCAGCACCCGGGGTGTGGACTATGGCTACACCTTC.